This is a list of T cell receptor beta chains from one sample in a study of siplizumab effects on memory and regulatory T cells. TCRdb's table, derived via immunoSEQ multiplex PCR, lists solely in-frame clones and lacks some. The sample lists about 75,000 clones; around 93% were seen once. The sample consisted of CD8+ T cells sorted from blood. The receptors here all came from a human donor in good health. Each CDR3 is given with its conserved first and last residue. A D gene is named only where the DNA matches it firmly. Not every row has a clone size; where given, it reads once, few, many or a size class.

CDR3 DNA: TGTGCCAGCATAGCGCGGACAAGCTTCACAGATACGCAGTATTTT
CDR3 protein: CASIARTSFTDTQYF
J gene: TRBJ2-3
V gene: TRBV2
clone size: NA
D gene: NA

CDR3 DNA: TGTGCCAGCAGCGTAGCTAAGGACAGGGGTAATTCACCCCTCCACTTT
CDR3 protein: CASSVAKDRGNSPLHF
J gene: TRBJ1-6
V gene: TRBV9
clone size: few
D gene: TRBD1

CDR3 DNA: TGTGCCAGCAGTTTTCTGAACACCGGGGAGCTGTTTTTT
CDR3 protein: CASSFLNTGELFF
J gene: TRBJ2-2
V gene: TRBV27
clone size: NA
D gene: NA

CDR3 DNA: TGTGCCAGCAGGCCAGGGGATGAAGAGACCCAGTACTTC
CDR3 protein: CASRPGDEETQYF
J gene: TRBJ2-5
V gene: TRBV6-5
clone size: few
D gene: NA

CDR3 DNA: TGCGCCAGCAGCCAAGTTGCGGGGGGCAGGGATGAGCAGTTCTTC
CDR3 protein: CASSQVAGGRDEQFF
J gene: TRBJ2-1
V gene: TRBV4-1
clone size: NA
D gene: TRBD2

CDR3 DNA: TGTGCCAGCAGCTCCCGGTTGAGTTCCTCTGGGGCCAACGTCCTGACTTTC
CDR3 protein: CASSSRLSSSGANVLTF
J gene: TRBJ2-6
V gene: TRBV7-9
clone size: NA
D gene: NA

CDR3 DNA: TGCGCCAGCAGTGTGACAGAAATACGGGAGCAGTACTTC
CDR3 protein: CASSVTEIREQYF
J gene: TRBJ2-7
V gene: TRBV10-2
clone size: NA
D gene: NA

CDR3 DNA: TGTGCCAGCAGCTTCGGGCTAGGGGTTCGGAGCAATGAGCAGTTCTTC
CDR3 protein: CASSFGLGVRSNEQFF
J gene: TRBJ2-1
V gene: TRBV5-5
clone size: once
D gene: NA

CDR3 DNA: TGCAGCAGGGACGTGGGACAGGGGATGTTTTGGAACACTGAAGCTTTCTTT
CDR3 protein: CSRDVGQGMFWNTEAFF
J gene: TRBJ1-1
V gene: TRBV29-1
clone size: NA
D gene: TRBD1

CDR3 DNA: TGTGCCTCCCTTCCGGGGACGCCCTCAAACCAGCCCCAGCATTTT
CDR3 protein: CASLPGTPSNQPQHF
J gene: TRBJ1-5
V gene: TRBV19
clone size: NA
D gene: NA

CDR3 DNA: TGTGCCAGCAGTTACTCTGAGGACAGGGTTCACCGGCCCCAGCATTTT
CDR3 protein: CASSYSEDRVHRPQHF
J gene: TRBJ1-5
V gene: TRBV6-6
clone size: NA
D gene: TRBD1

CDR3 DNA: TGTGCCAGCAGCCCTGCTGGCGGTCCCAATCAGCCCCAGCATTTT
CDR3 protein: CASSPAGGPNQPQHF
J gene: TRBJ1-5
V gene: TRBV9
clone size: once
D gene: NA

CDR3 DNA: TGTGCCAGCAGCAGTGGGGAGGGTTGGGAGCAGTACTTC
CDR3 protein: CASSSGEGWEQYF
J gene: TRBJ2-7
V gene: TRBV27
clone size: NA
D gene: TRBD2

CDR3 DNA: TGTGCCAGCAGTTATCCTGCGGGTAGCACTGAAGCTTTCTTT
CDR3 protein: CASSYPAGSTEAFF
J gene: TRBJ1-1
V gene: TRBV6-5
clone size: NA
D gene: NA

CDR3 DNA: TGTGCCAGCAGCCTTCCGGACGGAAGCTCCTATAATTCACCCCTCCACTTT
CDR3 protein: CASSLPDGSSYNSPLHF
J gene: TRBJ1-6
V gene: TRBV21-1
clone size: NA
D gene: NA

CDR3 DNA: TGTGCCAGCAGTTTACAGGGAGAGTATGGCTACACCTTC
CDR3 protein: CASSLQGEYGYTF
J gene: TRBJ1-2
V gene: TRBV27
clone size: NA
D gene: NA

CDR3 DNA: TGTGCCAGCAGCTCGGGACTAGCGGGGGGAAATGAGCAGTTCTTC
CDR3 protein: CASSSGLAGGNEQFF
J gene: TRBJ2-1
V gene: TRBV11-3
clone size: NA
D gene: TRBD2

CDR3 DNA: TGTGCCAGCAGTTACGAGGGTTTAGGCTACACCTTC
CDR3 protein: CASSYEGLGYTF
J gene: TRBJ1-2
V gene: TRBV6-5
clone size: NA
D gene: NA

CDR3 DNA: TGTGCCAGTAGTATGGGGCTAGGCTACACCTTC
CDR3 protein: CASSMGLGYTF
J gene: TRBJ1-2
V gene: TRBV19
clone size: few
D gene: NA

CDR3 DNA: TGCGCCAGCAGCCAAGAGGGGCAGGGCAAAACTGAAGCTTTCTTT
CDR3 protein: CASSQEGQGKTEAFF
J gene: TRBJ1-1
V gene: TRBV4-1
clone size: NA
D gene: NA

CDR3 DNA: TGTGCCAGCAGATTCCTAGCGGGGGATCCCTACAATGAGCAGTTCTTC
CDR3 protein: CASRFLAGDPYNEQFF
J gene: TRBJ2-1
V gene: TRBV7-8
clone size: NA
D gene: TRBD2

CDR3 DNA: TGTGCCAGCAGCCCCCCTCCGACTAGCAACCATGAGCAGTTCTTC
CDR3 protein: CASSPPPTSNHEQFF
J gene: TRBJ2-1
V gene: TRBV6-1
clone size: NA
D gene: TRBD2

CDR3 DNA: TGTGCCAGCAGCCCTCAAATAGGCACTGAAGCTTTCTTT
CDR3 protein: CASSPQIGTEAFF
J gene: TRBJ1-1
V gene: TRBV7-9
clone size: few
D gene: NA

CDR3 DNA: TGTGCCATCAGTGATCCGGAAAGGACAGGGGCGAACACTGAAGCTTTCTTT
CDR3 protein: CAISDPERTGANTEAFF
J gene: TRBJ1-1
V gene: TRBV10-3
clone size: once
D gene: TRBD1